Presented here are 25 T cell receptor beta chains from one specimen sequenced in a study of cytomegalovirus exposure and HLA in healthy donors. PCR involved 60 Vbeta and 13 Jbeta primers. Only in-frame clones appear in the TCRdb table, and some are missing; sequencing was by immunoSEQ multiplex PCR. The sample records more than 90,000 clones, roughly three quarters being singletons. Sequenced material: PBMCs. The receptors come from a man in his forties in good health and CMV-seronegative.

The gene calls are TRBV19 and TRBJ1-5; 7 bases are shared with TRBD1. Per the germline V gene, CDR1 is LNHDA and CDR2 is SQIVND (reference sequence). Trimming cost V 0 bases and J 0 bases; bases outside gene matches: 5. This CDR3 has 17 amino acids. CDR3 in DNA: TGTGCCAGTAGTATAGAGGGACAGTTCTATAGCAATCAGCCCCAGCATTTT. This sequence encodes CASSIEGQFYSNQPQHF.

The gene calls are TRBV10-2 and TRBJ1-4; TRBD1 is a possible D gene (5 bases). There are 15 residues in the CDR3. The V and J ends lost 8 bases and 0 bases respectively, with 13 bases between them. CDR1 WSHSY and CDR2 SAAADI come from the germline V gene. The CDR3 DNA sequence: TGCGCCAGCCGCTTCCCGGGGGCAACTAATGAAAAACTGTTTTTT. Encoded protein: CASRFPGATNEKLFF.

This clone was seen once. J is TRBJ2-2 and V is TRBV11-2; D possibly corresponds to TRBD2 (7 bases). Germline lookup yields CDR1 SGHAT and CDR2 FQNNGV. This CDR3 has 15 amino acids. V was trimmed by 10 bases and J by 4 bases, leaving 19 bases between them. This CDR3 is CATGGWGASTGELFF. CDR3 in DNA: TGTGCCACCGGGGGGTGGGGGGCCTCCACCGGGGAGCTGTTTTTT.

The genes are TRBV2 and TRBJ1-2, with 8 bases identical to TRBD1. V lost 7 bases and J lost 0; bases outside the gene matches: 4. Germline V gives CDR1 SNHLY, CDR2 FYNNEI. This CDR3 is 14 amino acids long. The CDR3 spells CASNPQGANYGYTF. CDR3 nucleotides: TGTGCCAGCAACCCACAGGGGGCTAACTATGGCTACACCTTC.

With regard to this clone: A junction boundary mismatches the germline segment, possibly from a read error. This rearrangement joins TRBV7-9 to TRBJ2-7; D gene uncertain. This CDR3 spans 12 amino acids. Per germline, CDR1 SEHNR and CDR2 FQNEAQ (reference sequence). The CDR3 loop is CSSSQLEYEQYF. CDR3 bases: TGTTCCAGCAGCCAATTAGAGTACGAGCAGTACTTC.

J is TRBJ1-4 and V is TRBV10-3; D call uncertain. Germline-derived CDR1 and CDR2 are ENHRY and SYGVKD. The CDR3 loop spans 15 amino acids. V was clipped by 0 bases and J by 1 base, with 6 bases between them. The CDR3 DNA follows: TGTGCCATCAGTGAGTCCTCAGGAACTAATGAAAAACTGTTTTTT. It yields the protein CAISESSGTNEKLFF.

The chain uses TRBV5-1 and TRBJ2-5; 16 nucleotides align to TRBD2. CDR3 size: 18 residues. CDR1 and CDR2 from the germline V gene are SGHRS and YFSETQ. V lost 4 bases and J lost 5; bases outside the gene matches: 11. The chain's CDR3 is CASSTGLAGGPRRETQYF. The CDR3 coding sequence is TGCGCCAGCAGCACGGGACTAGCGGGGGGGCCTAGGAGGGAGACCCAGTACTTC.

The genes are TRBV5-4 and TRBJ1-3; 7 bases fit TRBD1. With V trimmed by 4 bases and J by 0 bases, 4 bases remained unmatched. CDR1 SGHNT and CDR2 YYREEE come from the germline V gene (reference sequence). CDR3 length equals 15 residues. CDR3: CASSPGQYSGNTIYF. CDR3 bases: TGTGCCAGCAGCCCGGGACAGTACTCTGGAAACACCATATATTTT.

The chain is built from TRBV10-3 and TRBJ2-7; D ambiguous. The CDR3 consists of 13 residues. Germline-derived CDR1 and CDR2 are ENHRY and SYGVKD. Trimming removed 2 bases from V and 2 bases from J, with 7 bases in between. CDR3 amino acids: CAISEGPAYEQYV. The CDR3 region has the DNA TGTGCCATCAGTGAGGGGCCGGCCTACGAGCAGTACGTC.

V gene TRBV11-3 combines with J gene TRBJ1-2; D is ambiguous. The CDR3 extends over 18 amino acids. Per the germline V gene, CDR1 is SGHNT and CDR2 is YENEEA. The V gene lost 5 bases and the J gene lost 0 bases, with 22 bases spanning the gap. The CDR3 here is CASSLLPGSAVSNYGYTF. CDR3 DNA sequence: TGTGCCAGCAGCCTTCTCCCCGGTTCCGCCGTCTCTAACTATGGCTACACCTTC.

This clone was seen more than once but under ten times. The chain links TRBV7-2 to TRBJ2-3; maybe TRBD2 (7 bases). Germline CDR1 and CDR2: SGHTA and FQGNSA. The CDR3 totals 17 residues. Trimming removed 5 bases at V and 4 bases at J, with 22 bases between. CDR3 sequence: CASSEQWGGLGADTQYF. DNA for the CDR3: TGTGCCAGCAGCGAACAGTGGGGGGGCTTGGGCGCAGATACGCAGTATTTT.

CDR3 loop: CASSLVGGGQSYEQYV. In DNA form, the CDR3 reads TGTGCCAGCAGCTTAGTGGGCGGGGGGCAATCCTACGAGCAGTACGTC. This sequence joins TRBV7-9 and TRBJ2-7, with 8 bases matching TRBD2. This CDR3 has 16 amino acids. V gave up 1 base and J gave up 1 base; unmatched junction bases: 6. Germline V gene lookup returns CDR1 SEHNR and CDR2 FQNEAQ (reference sequence).

The V call is TRBV7-9, the J call TRBJ1-3; 8 positions match TRBD1. V trimming: 1 base; J trimming: 3 bases; junction bases outside the gene matches: 5. The CDR3 extends over 16 amino acids. In germline, CDR1 is SEHNR, CDR2 FQNEAQ (reference sequence). CDR3 residues: CASSLGTGSNGNTIYF. The CDR3 DNA reads as TGTGCCAGCAGCTTAGGGACAGGGTCAAATGGAAACACCATATATTTT. The full variable domain, its missing parts supplied by reference TRBV7-9 and TRBJ1-3, is DTGVSQNPRHKITKRGQNVTFRCDPISEHNRLYWYRQTLGQGPEFLTYFQNEAQLEKSRLLSDRFSAERPKGSFSTLEIQRTEQGDSAMYLCASSLGTGSNGNTIYFGEGSWLTVV.

This clone was seen a handful of times. The CDR3 nucleotides are TGTGCCAGGCGGGCAGCGGGCACTGAAGCTTTCTTT. The encoded protein is CARRAAGTEAFF. J is TRBJ1-1 and V is TRBV2; no reliable D call. The CDR3 totals 12 residues. CDR1 is SNHLY, CDR2 FYNNEI, per germline. V lost 9 bases and J 4 bases, leaving 12 bases between the germline ends.

This chain joins TRBV19 and TRBJ1-5; TRBD1 aligns across 7 bases. Per the germline V gene, CDR1 is LNHDA and CDR2 is SQIVND (reference sequence). V shed 6 bases, J shed 6 bases, and the junction held 8 bases outside the gene matches. This CDR3 comprises 14 residues. The CDR3 reads CASSTRTGLQPQHF. The CDR3 region has the DNA TGTGCCAGTAGCACACGGACAGGACTTCAGCCCCAGCATTTT.

This clone was observed a handful of times. The genes are TRBV29-1 and TRBJ2-7; 9 bases align to TRBD2. The CDR3 extends over 13 amino acids. The V gene's germline CDR1 is SQVTM and CDR2 ANQGSEA. The V segment lost 6 bases and the J segment 7 bases; nucleotides outside the gene matches: 10. In nucleotides, the CDR3 is TGCAGCGTGAGACGCGGGGGGGCACGGGAGCAGTACTTC. It is translated as CSVRRGGAREQYF.

The CDR3 nucleotides are TGTGCCAGCAGCTTGGCCGGGGGGGGCACAGATACGCAGTATTTT. Translation gives CASSLAGGGTDTQYF. The chain links TRBV5-4 to TRBJ2-3; TRBD2 aligns across 8 bases. Germline CDR1 is SGHNT and CDR2 is YYREEE (reference sequence). V shed 0 bases, J shed 1 base, and the junction held 1 base outside the gene matches. This CDR3 spans 15 amino acids.

For this clone: The germline gene is not matched at one end of the junction; a read error may be the cause. Other DNA sequences in the same sample also yield this CDR3. The J gene is TRBJ1-1, the V gene TRBV11-2; tentative D call: TRBD1 (5 bases). CDR1 and CDR2 from the germline V gene are SGHAT and FQNNGV. This CDR3 region has 14 residues. CDR3 loop: CASSFGGVRTEAFF. Written as DNA, the CDR3 is TGTGCCAGCAGCTTTGGAGGGGTCCGAACTGAGGCTTTCTTT.

The chain recombines TRBV7-3 with TRBJ2-5, with a possible D match to TRBD2 (6 bases). The germline V gene encodes CDR1 SGHTA and CDR2 FQGTGA. This CDR3 is 16 amino acids long. V was clipped by 0 bases and J by 3 bases, with 14 bases between them. The CDR3 loop is CASSLTGMGGEETQYF. The CDR3 DNA follows: TGTGCCAGCAGCTTAACGGGAATGGGGGGTGAAGAGACCCAGTACTTC.

The V call is TRBV11-2, the J call TRBJ2-1, with D hard to call. The CDR3 contains 15 residues. V lost 1 base to trimming and J lost 10 bases, with 17 bases between them. CDR1 is SGHAT, CDR2 FQNNGV, per germline. The CDR3 reads CASSLGLIAAGEQFF. The CDR3 region has the DNA TGTGCCAGCAGCTTAGGGTTGATAGCAGCTGGAGAGCAGTTCTTC.

The chain recombines TRBV9 with TRBJ1-3; weak D call: TRBD1 (5 bases). V lost 4 bases to trimming and J lost 0 bases, with 14 bases between them. Per the germline V gene, CDR1 is SGDLS and CDR2 is YYNGEE. The CDR3 covers 16 residues. The CDR3 is CASSPRQTLSGNTIYF. CDR3 DNA sequence: TGTGCCAGCAGCCCCCGACAGACCCTCTCTGGAAACACCATATATTTT.

V usage is TRBV2 and J usage is TRBJ2-1; TRBD2 might be the D (7 bases). Trimming took 8 bases from V and 6 from J, leaving 20 bases between them. The CDR3 runs 15 residues. Germline CDR1 SNHLY, CDR2 FYNNEI. This CDR3 is CASFPSPGGFNEQFF. The CDR3 DNA follows: TGTGCCAGCTTCCCTTCCCCGGGGGGCTTCAATGAGCAGTTCTTC.

The V and J genes are TRBV5-4 and TRBJ2-1; 13 bases fit TRBD2. In germline, CDR1 is SGHNT, CDR2 YYREEE (reference sequence). J was trimmed by 5 bases and V by 4 bases; bases with no gene match: 9. The CDR3 spans 17 residues. In DNA, the CDR3 is TGTGCCAGCAGCATCGGTACTAGCGGGGGGGCCCACAATGAGCAGTTCTTC. Translated: CASSIGTSGGAHNEQFF.

The chain joins TRBV7-6 to TRBJ2-7, with 7 bases that match TRBD2. CDR3 size: 14 residues. The V gene end was trimmed by 5 bases and the J gene end by 2 bases; junction bases not matched to a gene: 6. CDR1 and CDR2 from the germline V gene are SGHVS and FNYEAQ. The CDR3 nucleotides are TGTGCCAGCAGCCCTGGGGGGGGAGCCTACGAGCAGTACTTC. This sequence encodes CASSPGGGAYEQYF.

CDR3 DNA sequence: TGCGCCAGCAGCTTGGCTTTAGCGGGGGGTACGAACACCGGGGAGCTGTTTTTT. Encoded protein: CASSLALAGGTNTGELFF. The V call is TRBV5-1, the J call TRBJ2-2; 10 bases are shared with TRBD2. The germline V gene encodes CDR1 SGHRS and CDR2 YFSETQ. With 0 bases clipped from V and 0 bases from J, the junction kept 5 bases outside the gene matches. The CDR3 sequence is 18 residues long.